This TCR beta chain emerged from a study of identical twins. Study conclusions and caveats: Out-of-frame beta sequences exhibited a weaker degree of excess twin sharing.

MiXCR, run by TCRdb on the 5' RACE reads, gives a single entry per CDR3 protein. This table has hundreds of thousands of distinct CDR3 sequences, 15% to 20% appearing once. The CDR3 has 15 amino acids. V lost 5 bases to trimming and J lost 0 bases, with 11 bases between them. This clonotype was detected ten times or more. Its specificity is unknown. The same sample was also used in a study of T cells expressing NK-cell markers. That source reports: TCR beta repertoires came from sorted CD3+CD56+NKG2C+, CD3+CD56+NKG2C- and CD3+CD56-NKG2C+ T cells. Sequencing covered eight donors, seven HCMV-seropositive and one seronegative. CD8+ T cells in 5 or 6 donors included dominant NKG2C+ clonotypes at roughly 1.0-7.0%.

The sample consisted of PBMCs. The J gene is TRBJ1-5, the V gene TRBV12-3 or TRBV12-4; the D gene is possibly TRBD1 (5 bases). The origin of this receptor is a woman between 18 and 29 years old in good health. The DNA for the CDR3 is TGTGCCAGCAGTCTCCAGGGTAATAGCAATCAGCCCCAGCATTTT. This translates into CASSLQGNSNQPQHF.